The present T cell receptor (beta chain) was sequenced within a study of response to subunit inactivated influenza vaccine. This CDR3 is 13 amino acids long. The V end lost 7 bases, the J end lost 8 bases, and 15 bases lay between the germline ends. Germline CDR1 and CDR2: SEHNR and FQNEAQ (reference sequence). This clonotype was detected a few times. The antigen is unknown. TCRdb processed the RT-PCR reads anew with MiXCR; each CDR3 protein has one entry. The sample comprises 550,000 to 600,000 distinct CDR3 sequences, 10% to 15% of which are singletons, and around 9.6% rests with the top ten. Points from the study as a whole: The authors offered the suggestion that each seasonal influenza vaccination recruits few new T cells.

This sequence was found in a middle-aged man who received an inactivated influenza vaccine. Sequencing was performed on PBMCs from blood, taken on the day of vaccination. V gene TRBV7-9 combines with J gene TRBJ2-1, with D tentatively TRBD2 (5 bases). The CDR3 nucleotides read TGTGCCAGCAAGGCAACTACGCGGGATGAGCAGTTCTTC. This gives the protein CASKATTRDEQFF. Combining the CDR3 with reference TRBV7-9 and TRBJ2-1 gives the whole variable domain DTGVSQNPRHKITKRGQNVTFRCDPISEHNRLYWYRQTLGQGPEFLTYFQNEAQLEKSRLLSDRFSAERPKGSFSTLEIQRTEQGDSAMYLCASKATTRDEQFFGPGTRLTVL.